Ten or more counts support the clone carrying this TCR beta chain. The read stops 3 residues short of the end of the CDR3; the missing end is completed from the germline J gene. These data are taken from a study of T cell clonality in common variable immunodeficiency. Both groups were predominantly of Caucasian heritage. Each donor provided roughly 4.5 to 8 ml of heparinized whole blood. Germline lookup yields CDR1 SGHRS and CDR2 YFSETQ. The CDR3 is 15 residues long. The ends were cut back, 4 bases at V and 6 bases at J, with 16 bases in the middle. Profiling relied on immunoSEQ multiplex PCR, and the TCRdb table lists in-frame clones only, not all of them. The counts give about 42,000 clones, none of them seen only once; roughly 1.9% is held by the top ten.

Sequencing was carried out using peripheral blood mononuclear cells. This clonotype was sampled from a person aged 18 to 70 in good health. The chain recombines TRBV5-1 with TRBJ2-2; D possibly corresponds to TRBD1 (6 bases). CDR3 in amino acids: CASSKVQGEAGELFF. The covered CDR3 bases are TGCGCCAGCAGCAAGGTACAGGGAGAGGCCGGGGAG. The variable domain in full, completed from reference TRBV5-1 and TRBJ2-2, reads KAGVTQTPRYLIKTRGQQVTLSCSPISGHRSVSWYQQTPGQGLQFLFEYFSETQRNKGNFPGRFSGRQFSNSRSEMNVSTLELGDSALYLCASSKVQGEAGELFFGEGSRLTVL.